This T cell receptor (beta chain) came from a study of cytomegalovirus exposure and HLA in healthy donors. Findings of the study overall: Accurate HLA-A and HLA-B prediction from TCR beta sequences was reported for most subjects.

Regarding this clone: What it binds is not known.

The PCR had 60 Vbeta and 13 Jbeta primers. TCRdb's table, derived via immunoSEQ multiplex PCR, lists solely in-frame clones and lacks some. In total, the table holds some 130,000 clones. The CDR3 totals 16 residues. CDR1 and CDR2 from the germline V gene are MNHNY and SVGAGI (reference sequence). V shed 6 bases and J 5 bases; nucleotides not matched to a gene: 13. V is TRBV6-6 and J is TRBJ2-7; 10 bases fit TRBD2. Sequenced sample: PBMCs. The sequence derives from a woman in her 40s in good health and CMV-seropositive. The CDR3 DNA is TGTGCCAGCAGGAAACTCCTAGCGGGAGATTTAAACGAGCAGTACTTC. Translated, it gives CASRKLLAGDLNEQYF.